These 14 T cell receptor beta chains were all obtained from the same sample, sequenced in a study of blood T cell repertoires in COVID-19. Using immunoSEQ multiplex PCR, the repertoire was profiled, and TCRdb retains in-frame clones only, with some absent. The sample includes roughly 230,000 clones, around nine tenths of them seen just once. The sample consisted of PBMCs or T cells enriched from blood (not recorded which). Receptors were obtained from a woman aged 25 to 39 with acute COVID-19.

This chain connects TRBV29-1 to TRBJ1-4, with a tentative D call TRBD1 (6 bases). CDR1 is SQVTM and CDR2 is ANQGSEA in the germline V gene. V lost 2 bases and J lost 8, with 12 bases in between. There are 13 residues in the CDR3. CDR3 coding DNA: TGCAGCGTTGAACGAGCTAGGGGGGAAAAACTGTTTTTT. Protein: CSVERARGEKLFF. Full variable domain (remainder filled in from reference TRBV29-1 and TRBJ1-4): SAVISQKPSRDICQRGTSLTIQCQVDSQVTMMFWYRQQPGQSLTLIATANQGSEATYESGFVIDKFPISRPNLTFSTLTVSNMSPEDSSIYLCSVERARGEKLFFGSGTQLSVL.

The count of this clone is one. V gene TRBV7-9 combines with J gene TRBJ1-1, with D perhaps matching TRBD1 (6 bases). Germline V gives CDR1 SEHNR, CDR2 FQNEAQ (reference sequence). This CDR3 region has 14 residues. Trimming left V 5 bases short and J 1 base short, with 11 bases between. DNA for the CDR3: TGTGCCAGCAGCGATACAGGGAAGAACACTGAAGCTTTCTTT. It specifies CASSDTGKNTEAFF.

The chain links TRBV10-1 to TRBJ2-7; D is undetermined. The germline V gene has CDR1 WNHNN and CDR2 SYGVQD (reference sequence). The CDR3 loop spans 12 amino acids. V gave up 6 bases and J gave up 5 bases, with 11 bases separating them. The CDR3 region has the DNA TGCGCCAGCAGCGCTAGTTACGACGAGCAGTACTTC. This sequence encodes CASSASYDEQYF.

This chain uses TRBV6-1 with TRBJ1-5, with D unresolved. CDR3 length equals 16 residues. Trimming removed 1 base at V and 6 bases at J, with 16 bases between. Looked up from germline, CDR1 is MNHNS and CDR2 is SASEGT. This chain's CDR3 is CASSEVGVPAAQPQHF. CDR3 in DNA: TGTGCCAGCAGTGAAGTGGGAGTTCCGGCGGCTCAGCCCCAGCATTTT.

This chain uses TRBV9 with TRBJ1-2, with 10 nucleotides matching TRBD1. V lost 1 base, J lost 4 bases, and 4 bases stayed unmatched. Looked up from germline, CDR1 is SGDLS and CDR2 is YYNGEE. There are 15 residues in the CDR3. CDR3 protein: CASSVPGQGSYGYTF. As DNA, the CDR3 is TGTGCCAGCAGCGTACCGGGACAGGGGAGCTATGGCTACACCTTC.

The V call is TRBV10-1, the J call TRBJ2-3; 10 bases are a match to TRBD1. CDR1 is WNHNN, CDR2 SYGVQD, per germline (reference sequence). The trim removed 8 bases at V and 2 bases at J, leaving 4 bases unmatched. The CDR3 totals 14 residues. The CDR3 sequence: CASAGTGVTDTQYF. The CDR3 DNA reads TGCGCCAGCGCCGGGACAGGGGTCACAGATACGCAGTATTTT.

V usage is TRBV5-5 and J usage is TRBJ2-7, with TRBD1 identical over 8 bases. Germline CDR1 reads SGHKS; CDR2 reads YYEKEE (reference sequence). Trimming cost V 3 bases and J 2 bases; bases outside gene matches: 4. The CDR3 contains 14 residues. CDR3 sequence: CASSSSGGPYEQYF. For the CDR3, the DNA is TGTGCCAGCAGCTCGTCAGGGGGCCCCTACGAGCAGTACTTC.

The CDR3 bases are TGTGCCAGCAGTCTTACCCCCGGACAGGGGAGGTACGAGCAGTACTTC. Protein sequence: CASSLTPGQGRYEQYF. This chain joins TRBV28 and TRBJ2-7; the match to TRBD1 covers 9 bases. The CDR3 totals 16 residues. In germline, CDR1 is MDHEN, CDR2 SYDVKM. The V segment lost 5 bases and the J segment 4 bases; nucleotides outside the gene matches: 12.

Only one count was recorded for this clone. Here the CDR3 DNA reads TGCGCCAGCAGCTCCAGGACGTCCGGGACTAGCGGGGGGGCAACTGAGCAGTTCTTC. Protein: CASSSRTSGTSGGATEQFF. The rearrangement uses TRBV5-1 and TRBJ2-1, with 16 bases aligning to TRBD2. CDR1 SGHRS and CDR2 YFSETQ come from the germline V gene. The length of the CDR3 is 19 residues. Germline trimming cut 3 bases from V and 9 bases from J; bases unmatched to any gene: 15.

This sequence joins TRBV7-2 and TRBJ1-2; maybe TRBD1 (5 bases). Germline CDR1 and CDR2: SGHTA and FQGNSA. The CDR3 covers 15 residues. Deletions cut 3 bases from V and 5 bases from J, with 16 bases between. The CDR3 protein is CASSFEAGWWYGYTF. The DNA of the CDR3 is TGTGCCAGCAGCTTTGAGGCAGGGTGGTGGTATGGCTACACCTTC.

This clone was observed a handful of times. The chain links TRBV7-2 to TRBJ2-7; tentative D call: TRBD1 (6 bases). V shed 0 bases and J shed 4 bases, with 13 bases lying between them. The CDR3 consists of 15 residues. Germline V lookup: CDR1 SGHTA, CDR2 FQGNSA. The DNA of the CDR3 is TGTGCCAGCAGCTTAGCCCCGGGACACAGATACGAGCAGTACTTC. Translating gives CASSLAPGHRYEQYF.

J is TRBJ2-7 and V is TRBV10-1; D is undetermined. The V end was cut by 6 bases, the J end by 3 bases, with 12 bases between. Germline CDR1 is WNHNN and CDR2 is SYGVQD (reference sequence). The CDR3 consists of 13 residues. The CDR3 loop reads CASRDIMVYEQYF. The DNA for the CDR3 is TGCGCCAGCAGAGACATTATGGTCTACGAGCAGTACTTC.

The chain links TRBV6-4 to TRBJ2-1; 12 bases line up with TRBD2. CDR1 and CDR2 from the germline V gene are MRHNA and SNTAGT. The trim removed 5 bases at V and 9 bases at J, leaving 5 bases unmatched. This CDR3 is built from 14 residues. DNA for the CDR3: TGTGCCAGCAGTCCTAGCGGGGGGGCCGGTGAGCAGTTCTTC. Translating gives CASSPSGGAGEQFF.

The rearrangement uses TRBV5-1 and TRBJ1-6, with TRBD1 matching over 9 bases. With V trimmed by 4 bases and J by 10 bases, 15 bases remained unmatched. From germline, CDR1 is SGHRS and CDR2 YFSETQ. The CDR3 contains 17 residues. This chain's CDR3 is CASSGDRGTLLRSPLHF. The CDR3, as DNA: TGCGCCAGCAGCGGAGACAGGGGGACCCTTCTGAGGTCACCCCTCCACTTT.